Below, 14 T cell receptor beta chains from the same sample are listed, as sequenced in a study of T cell repertoires in cytomegalovirus infection. TCRdb called the reads again in MiXCR, with one record for every CDR3 protein. The data show about 300,000 distinct CDR3 sequences, 9.6% seen once. Input material: PBMCs. The receptor set was obtained from a human donor in good health (CMV status not recorded). Some clones in this sample may be carry-over from other donors' samples.

Concerning this clonotype: This could be a read error, since a much larger clone is one nucleotide away. The chain links TRBV28 to TRBJ2-3; D perhaps matches TRBD1 (5 bases). Trimming removed 3 bases at V and 9 bases at J, with 13 bases between. Germline assignment: CDR1 MDHEN and CDR2 SYDVKM. The CDR3 sequence is 13 residues long. The CDR3 DNA reads as TGTGCCAGCAGTTTTAAGGGGATTGGAACGCAGTATTTT. It specifies CASSFKGIGTQYF.

This clonotype was observed at least ten times. The rearrangement joins TRBV19 to TRBJ1-2; D perhaps matches TRBD1 (5 bases). Germline V gene data show CDR1 as LNHDA and CDR2 as SQIVND (reference sequence). The CDR3 is 11 amino acids. V was pared by 5 bases and J by 13 bases, with 14 bases between. In DNA, the CDR3 is TGTGCCAGTAGTTCTCAGACAGCGGGCACCTTC. It translates to CASSSQTAGTF.

This clonotype was seen at least ten times. The CDR3 loop reads CASSVEVDSLNTEAFF. DNA of the CDR3: TGTGCCAGCAGCGTAGAGGTGGACAGTCTGAACACTGAAGCTTTCTTT. The chain joins TRBV9 to TRBJ1-1, with a tentative D call TRBD1 (6 bases). CDR1 and CDR2 from the germline V gene are SGDLS and YYNGEE. This CDR3 contains 16 residues. V lost 0 bases to trimming and J lost 0 bases, with 12 bases between them.

This clonotype has at least ten counts. This chain uses TRBV5-1 with TRBJ2-5, with 9 bases fitting TRBD2. The trim removed 4 bases at V and 5 bases at J, leaving 3 bases unmatched. The CDR3 is 13 residues long. Germline loops: CDR1 SGHRS, CDR2 YFSETQ. For the CDR3, the DNA is TGCGCCAGCAGCGCTAGCGGGGACGAGACCCAGTACTTC. Encoded protein: CASSASGDETQYF.

Ten or more counts support this clonotype. The V gene is TRBV7-6, the J gene TRBJ2-5; D gene unclear. The CDR3 runs 15 residues. CDR1 is SGHVS and CDR2 is FNYEAQ in the germline V gene. Trimming pared 4 bases from V and 1 base from J, leaving 13 bases between. The CDR3: CASSSPGVRQETQYF. The CDR3 nucleotides read TGTGCCAGCAGCTCGCCTGGGGTGCGCCAAGAGACCCAGTACTTC.

This clonotype has a handful of counts. The chain is built from TRBV28 and TRBJ2-7, with D uncertain. The CDR3 contains 13 residues. CDR1 is MDHEN and CDR2 is SYDVKM in the germline V gene. V lost 4 bases to trimming and J lost 9 bases, with 16 bases between them. The CDR3: CASSSLNGVGQYV. CDR3 bases: TGTGCCAGCAGTTCTCTGAATGGGGTCGGGCAGTACGTC.

There are many counts of this clonotype. This sequence joins TRBV29-1 and TRBJ2-6, with unresolved D. Looked up from germline, CDR1 is SQVTM and CDR2 is ANQGSEA. V was trimmed by 3 bases and J by 4 bases, leaving 10 bases between them. The CDR3 totals 14 residues. CDR3 protein: CSVDAQRGANVLTF. The CDR3 nucleotides are TGCAGCGTTGATGCCCAGCGAGGGGCCAACGTCCTGACTTTC. The full variable domain, with the rest looked up from reference TRBV29-1 and TRBJ2-6, is SAVISQKPSRDICQRGTSLTIQCQVDSQVTMMFWYRQQPGQSLTLIATANQGSEATYESGFVIDKFPISRPNLTFSTLTVSNMSPEDSSIYLCSVDAQRGANVLTFGAGSRLTVL.

CDR3 sequence reads: CASSLDSSYSNQPQHF. As DNA, the CDR3 is TGTGCCAGCAGCTTGGACAGTAGCTATAGCAATCAGCCCCAGCATTTT. V usage is TRBV7-2 and J usage is TRBJ1-5; D perhaps matches TRBD1 (6 bases). Trimming took 3 bases from V and 0 from J, leaving 12 bases between them. In germline, CDR1 is SGHTA, CDR2 FQGNSA. The CDR3 contains 16 residues.

The table lists this clonotype with a few counts. This chain links TRBV28 with TRBJ2-3; 8 bases map to TRBD1. The germline CDR1 and CDR2 sequences are MDHEN and SYDVKM. V was pared by 7 bases and J by 2 bases, with 17 bases of the junction left unmatched. This CDR3 contains 18 residues. CDR3 amino acids: CASNSLRTSGGPTDTQYF. The CDR3 DNA reads TGTGCCAGCAACTCCCTCCGCACGTCAGGGGGCCCCACAGATACGCAGTATTTT.

This chain uses TRBV12-3 or TRBV12-4 with TRBJ2-3; no definite D call. The V and J ends lost 0 bases and 0 bases respectively, with 7 bases between them. The CDR3 contains 15 residues. The CDR3 bases are TGTGCCAGCAGTTTAGCGGGAAAAAGCACAGATACGCAGTATTTT. Encoded protein: CASSLAGKSTDTQYF.

This clonotype was detected ten times or more. The chain joins TRBV7-9 to TRBJ1-5; D may be TRBD1 (5 bases). Looked up from germline, CDR1 is SEHNR and CDR2 is FQNEAQ (reference sequence). The CDR3 is 15 amino acids. Trimming took 5 bases from V and 3 from J, leaving 14 bases between them. The CDR3: CASSIGVGHNQPQHF. CDR3 DNA sequence: TGTGCCAGCAGCATTGGAGTGGGGCACAATCAGCCCCAGCATTTT. Together with reference TRBV7-9 and TRBJ1-5, the CDR3 gives the full variable domain: DTGVSQNPRHKITKRGQNVTFRCDPISEHNRLYWYRQTLGQGPEFLTYFQNEAQLEKSRLLSDRFSAERPKGSFSTLEIQRTEQGDSAMYLCASSIGVGHNQPQHFGDGTRLSIL.

This clonotype was seen many times. The V gene is TRBV7-9, the J gene TRBJ2-5, with D unclear. This CDR3 contains 13 residues. Germline V CDR1 and CDR2: SEHNR, FQNEAQ (reference sequence). The germline V and J ends were trimmed by 3 bases and 7 bases, with 12 bases remaining between them. DNA of the CDR3: TGTGCCAGCAGCTTTCTCCGTGACGGGACCCAGTACTTC. Protein product: CASSFLRDGTQYF.

This clonotype was seen at least ten times. The chain uses TRBV14 and TRBJ2-7; 9 bases match TRBD1. The CDR3 runs to 15 residues. J gave up 2 bases and V 4 bases, and 6 bases lay outside the gene matches. Per the germline V gene, CDR1 is SGHDN and CDR2 is FVKESK. CDR3 sequence (DNA): TGTGCCAGCAGCCCGGGACAGGGCAACCCCTACGAGCAGTACGTC. Translating gives CASSPGQGNPYEQYV.

This clonotype was counted at least ten times. This sequence joins TRBV6-5 and TRBJ2-6; possible D gene TRBD1, 6 bases. V was trimmed by 8 bases and J by 3 bases, leaving 17 bases between them. CDR1 and CDR2 from the germline V gene are MNHEY and SVGAGI. The length of the CDR3 is 16 residues. The CDR3 here is CASASRGSGGANVLTF. The CDR3 DNA reads TGTGCCAGCGCATCCAGGGGATCAGGTGGGGCCAACGTCCTGACTTTC.